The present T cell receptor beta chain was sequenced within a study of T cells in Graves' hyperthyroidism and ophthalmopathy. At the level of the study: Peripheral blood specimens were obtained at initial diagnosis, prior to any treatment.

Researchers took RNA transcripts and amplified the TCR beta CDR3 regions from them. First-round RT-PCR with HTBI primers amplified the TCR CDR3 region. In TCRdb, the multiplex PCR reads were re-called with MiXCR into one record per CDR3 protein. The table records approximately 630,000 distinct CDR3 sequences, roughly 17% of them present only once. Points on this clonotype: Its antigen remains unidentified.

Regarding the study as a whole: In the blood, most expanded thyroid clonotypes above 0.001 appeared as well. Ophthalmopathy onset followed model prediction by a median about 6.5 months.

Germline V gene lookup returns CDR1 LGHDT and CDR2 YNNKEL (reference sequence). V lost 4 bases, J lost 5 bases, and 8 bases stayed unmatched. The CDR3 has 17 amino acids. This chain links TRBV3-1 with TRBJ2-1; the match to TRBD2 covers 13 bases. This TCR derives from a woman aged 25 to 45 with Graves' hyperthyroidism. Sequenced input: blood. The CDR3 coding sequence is TGTGCCAGCAGCCTGGGACTAGCGGGATTTCTAGACAATGAGCAGTTCTTC. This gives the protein CASSLGLAGFLDNEQFF.